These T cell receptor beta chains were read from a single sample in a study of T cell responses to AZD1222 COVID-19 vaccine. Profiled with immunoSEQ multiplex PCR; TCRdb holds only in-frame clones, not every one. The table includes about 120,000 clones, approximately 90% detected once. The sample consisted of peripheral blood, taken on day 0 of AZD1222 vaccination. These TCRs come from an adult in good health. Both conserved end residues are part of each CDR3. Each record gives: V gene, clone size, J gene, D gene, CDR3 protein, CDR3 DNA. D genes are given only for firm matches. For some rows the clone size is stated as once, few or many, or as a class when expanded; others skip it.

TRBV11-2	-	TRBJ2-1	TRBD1	CASSLVRTGGNEQFF	TGTGCCAGCAGCTTAGTTAGGACAGGGGGCAATGAGCAGTTCTTC
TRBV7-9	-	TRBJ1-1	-	CASSLLNVGANTEAFF	TGTGCCAGCAGCTTACTCAATGTTGGAGCTAACACTGAAGCTTTCTTT
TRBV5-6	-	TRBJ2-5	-	CASSSPRQETQYF	TGTGCCAGCAGCTCCCCTAGGCAAGAGACCCAGTACTTC
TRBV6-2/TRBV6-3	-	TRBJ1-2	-	CASSRQGSGYTF	TGTGCCAGCAGTCGTCAGGGCTCTGGCTACACCTTC
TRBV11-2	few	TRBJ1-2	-	CASSGEGYGYTF	TGTGCCAGCAGTGGGGAGGGCTATGGCTACACCTTC
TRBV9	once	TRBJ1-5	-	CASSVVPDQPQHF	TGTGCCAGCAGCGTAGTGCCCGATCAGCCCCAGCATTTT
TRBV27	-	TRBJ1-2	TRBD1	CASSIPTGYGYTF	TGTGCCAGCAGTATACCGACAGGGTACGGCTACACCTTC
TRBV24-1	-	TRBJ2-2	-	CATSDSGMRTGELFF	TGTGCCACCAGTGATTCGGGTATGAGGACCGGGGAGCTGTTTTTT
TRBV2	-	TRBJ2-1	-	CASSEAGGTFYNEQFF	TGTGCCAGCAGTGAAGCAGGGGGGACCTTCTACAATGAGCAGTTCTTC
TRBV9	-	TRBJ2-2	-	CASSPQGNTGELFF	TGTGCCAGCAGCCCACAAGGGAACACCGGGGAGCTGTTTTTT
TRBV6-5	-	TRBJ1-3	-	CASWGAPGGNTIYF	TGTGCCAGCTGGGGGGCGCCGGGAGGAAACACCATATATTTT
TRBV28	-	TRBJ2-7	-	CASRSTVEQYF	TGTGCCAGCAGGTCTACGGTCGAGCAGTACTTC
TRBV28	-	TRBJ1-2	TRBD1	CASSPGTGGYTF	TGTGCCAGCAGTCCCGGGACAGGGGGCTACACCTTC
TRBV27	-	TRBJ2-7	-	CASSQFSGPGYEQYF	TGTGCCAGCAGCCAATTTTCCGGACCCGGCTACGAGCAGTACTTC
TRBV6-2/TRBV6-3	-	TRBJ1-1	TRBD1	CASSYSLTGQGAVVTEAFF	TGTGCCAGCAGTTACTCCCTCACGGGACAGGGGGCAGTTGTCACTGAAGCTTTCTTT
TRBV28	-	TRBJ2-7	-	CASSAGRSYEQYF	TGTGCCAGCAGTGCAGGGAGGTCCTACGAGCAGTACTTC